Presented here are 25 T cell receptor beta chains from one specimen sequenced in a study of shared clonotypes between healthy human individuals. The repertoire was sequenced with immunoSEQ multiplex PCR; TCRdb's copy has only in-frame clones and lacks some. The table has 1,400,000 or so clones, approximately 98.5% seen once. Sequencing used naive CD4+ T cells sorted from blood. Regarding subset: CD45RA+ positively selected. The source is a young man in good health.

The V and J genes are TRBV19 and TRBJ1-5; D is perhaps TRBD1 (6 bases). This CDR3 comprises 15 residues. Per germline, CDR1 LNHDA and CDR2 SQIVND (reference sequence). Trimming cost V 3 bases and J 2 bases, with 11 bases left between them. The CDR3, as DNA: TGTGCCAGTAGTATTGCGGGGGCCGGCAATCAGCCCCAGCATTTT. Protein sequence: CASSIAGAGNQPQHF.

The CDR3 DNA reads as TGTGCCAGCTCCCACGGCCTTTCGGGCGAGCAGTACTTC. This codes for CASSHGLSGEQYF. The gene calls are TRBV27 and TRBJ2-7; no firm D call. This CDR3 spans 13 amino acids. The germline V gene encodes CDR1 MNHEY and CDR2 SMNVEV (reference sequence). Deletions cut 8 bases from V and 6 bases from J, with 17 bases between.

For this clone: This CDR3 is also generated by other DNA sequences in the sample. This chain connects TRBV7-2 to TRBJ1-3; the D gene is possibly TRBD1 (5 bases). This CDR3 region has 14 residues. V was trimmed by 1 base and J by 2 bases, leaving 6 bases between them. Germline V lookup: CDR1 SGHTA, CDR2 FQGNSA. CDR3 nucleotide sequence: TGTGCCAGCAGCTTAGGCAGGGCTGGAAACACCATATATTTT. Residues: CASSLGRAGNTIYF.

The chain is built from TRBV4-3 and TRBJ2-3, with TRBD1 matching over 9 bases. The germline CDR1 and CDR2 sequences are LGHNA and YSLEER. J lost 3 bases, V lost 5 bases, and 6 bases had no gene match. The CDR3 is made up of 15 amino acids. As DNA, the CDR3 is TGCGCCAGCAGCGCCCGGGACAGGGCGACAGATACGCAGTATTTT. Its translation is CASSARDRATDTQYF.

The J gene is TRBJ2-3, the V gene TRBV9; either TRBD1 or TRBD2 may fit D (5 bases each). V lost 3 bases, J lost 0 bases, and 11 bases lay in between. Germline V gives CDR1 SGDLS, CDR2 YYNGEE. This CDR3 contains 15 residues. The CDR3 bases are TGTGCCAGCAGCGCCCGGGGCTTTAGCACAGATACGCAGTATTTT. It codes for CASSARGFSTDTQYF.

This clone was detected once. Its ends do not fully match the called genes, so a read error is possible. CDR3 region: CSSSHTEAFF. CDR3 coding DNA: TGCAGTTCTAGCCACACTGAAGCTTTCTTT. The chain employs TRBV20-1 and TRBJ1-1; D gene unclear. Germline V gene data show CDR1 as DFQATT and CDR2 as SNEGSKA (reference sequence). The CDR3 contains 10 residues.

This chain joins TRBV2 and TRBJ2-5; D perhaps matches TRBD2 (6 bases). CDR1 SNHLY and CDR2 FYNNEI come from the germline V gene. The CDR3 sequence is 12 residues long. Trimming pared 8 bases from V and 2 bases from J, leaving 9 bases between. The CDR3 protein is CASGTGQETQYF. CDR3 nucleotide sequence: TGTGCCAGCGGGACTGGACAAGAGACCCAGTACTTC.

The V call is TRBV11-3, the J call TRBJ2-3, with 7 positions matching TRBD1. Trimming took 4 bases from V and 0 from J; bases not matched to a gene: 13. The CDR3 totals 18 residues. Germline lookup yields CDR1 SGHNT and CDR2 YENEEA. The CDR3 spells CASSYSHRDRPSTDTQYF. The CDR3 nucleotides read TGTGCCAGCAGCTATTCTCATCGGGACAGACCCAGCACAGATACGCAGTATTTT.

About this clone itself: Other DNA sequences in this specimen translate into the identical CDR3. V usage is TRBV29-1 and J usage is TRBJ1-2, with 7 bases matching TRBD1. Germline assignment: CDR1 SQVTM and CDR2 ANQGSEA. The V segment lost 6 bases and the J segment 3 bases; nucleotides outside the gene matches: 1. The CDR3 is made up of 11 amino acids. In DNA form, the CDR3 reads TGCAGCGTCGGACAGGACTATGGCTACACCTTC. Translated: CSVGQDYGYTF.

This clone was recorded only once. Additional DNA sequences in this sample encode the identical CDR3. The chain is built from TRBV28 and TRBJ2-2; D gene uncertain. The CDR3 has 13 residues. V lost 5 bases to trimming and J lost 0 bases, with 4 bases between them. The germline V gene has CDR1 MDHEN and CDR2 SYDVKM. CDR3: CASSGPNTGELFF. The CDR3 coding sequence is TGTGCCAGCAGTGGACCGAACACCGGGGAGCTGTTTTTT. Combining the CDR3 with reference TRBV28 and TRBJ2-2 gives the whole variable domain DVKVTQSSRYLVKRTGEKVFLECVQDMDHENMFWYRQDPGLGLRLIYFSYDVKMKEKGDIPEGYSVSREKKERFSLILESASTNQTSMYLCASSGPNTGELFFGEGSRLTVL.

The chain recombines TRBV14 with TRBJ2-3, with no clear D. Germline V gene lookup returns CDR1 SGHDN and CDR2 FVKESK. This CDR3 contains 14 residues. With 3 bases removed from V and 2 bases from J, the gap between germline ends came to 9 bases. The CDR3 bases are TGTGCCAGCAGCCAGTCTATTTCCACAGATACGCAGTATTTT. Translated, it gives CASSQSISTDTQYF.

The CDR3, as DNA: TGTGCCAGCAGCTTAGGCCAACTAGCGGGAACAGATACGCAGTATTTT. This translates into CASSLGQLAGTDTQYF. The chain joins TRBV13 to TRBJ2-3, with 10 bases lining up with TRBD2. The CDR3 consists of 16 residues. The germline V gene encodes CDR1 PRHDT and CDR2 FYEKMQ (reference sequence). After removal of 0 bases from V and 3 bases from J, the junction contained 3 bases not matched to a gene. The variable domain in full, with the rest retrieved from reference TRBV13 and TRBJ2-3, is AAGVIQSPRHLIKEKRETATLKCYPIPRHDTVYWYQQGPGQDPQFLISFYEKMQSDKGSIPDRFSAQQFSDYHSELNMSSLELGDSALYFCASSLGQLAGTDTQYFGPGTRLTVL.

This clone has a single count. The chain couples TRBV7-9 to TRBJ2-3; 10 bases fit TRBD2. CDR3 length equals 15 residues. The V and J ends lost 5 bases and 2 bases, in that order; junction bases with no gene match: 4. Germline V CDR1 and CDR2: SEHNR, FQNEAQ (reference sequence). The CDR3 DNA reads TGTGCCAGCAGCCCCGGACTAGCGGTCACAGATACGCAGTATTTT. This translates into CASSPGLAVTDTQYF.

This chain connects TRBV28 to TRBJ1-1; TRBD1 is a possible D gene (5 bases). CDR1 MDHEN and CDR2 SYDVKM come from the germline V gene. Trimming stripped 6 bases from V and 7 bases from J, with 12 bases between. The CDR3 is 12 amino acids. CDR3 nucleotide sequence: TGTGCCAGCAGCCAACGACAGAATGAAGCTTTCTTT. Translated: CASSQRQNEAFF.

With regard to this clone: The sample has other DNA sequences that encode this CDR3 too. J is TRBJ2-1 and V is TRBV28, with 7 bases aligning to TRBD2. The CDR3 has 15 residues. Trimming removed 2 bases from V and 1 base from J; junction bases left unmatched: 2. Looked up from germline, CDR1 is MDHEN and CDR2 is SYDVKM. The CDR3 protein is CASSLAGASYNEQFF. The DNA for the CDR3 is TGTGCCAGCAGTTTAGCGGGAGCGTCCTACAATGAGCAGTTCTTC. The entire variable domain, with the rest obtained from reference TRBV28 and TRBJ2-1, is as follows: DVKVTQSSRYLVKRTGEKVFLECVQDMDHENMFWYRQDPGLGLRLIYFSYDVKMKEKGDIPEGYSVSREKKERFSLILESASTNQTSMYLCASSLAGASYNEQFFGPGTRLTVL.

The rearrangement joins TRBV19 to TRBJ1-5, with 10 bases aligning to TRBD1. CDR1 LNHDA and CDR2 SQIVND come from the germline V gene (reference sequence). J was trimmed by 4 bases and V by 4 bases; bases with no gene match: 7. The CDR3 loop spans 16 amino acids. The CDR3 reads CASSRWDRGQNQPQHF. CDR3 in DNA: TGTGCCAGTAGTAGGTGGGACAGGGGTCAAAATCAGCCCCAGCATTTT.

The rearrangement links TRBV7-9 to TRBJ2-2, with TRBD2 matching 10 bases. The V segment lost 7 bases and the J segment 5 bases; nucleotides outside the gene matches: 19. CDR3 size: 19 residues. From germline, CDR1 is SEHNR and CDR2 FQNEAQ (reference sequence). The CDR3 DNA is TGTGCCAGCACACCCCCTGGAGTAGCGGGAGGAAGGAGTACCGGGGAGCTGTTTTTT. The encoded protein is CASTPPGVAGGRSTGELFF.

The chain joins TRBV15 to TRBJ1-2; a possible D gene is TRBD1 (5 bases). V was trimmed by 1 base and J by 4 bases, leaving 22 bases between them. CDR3 length: 18 residues. Germline CDR1 reads LNHNV; CDR2 reads YYDKDF (reference sequence). The CDR3: CATSRGPLPGPRGYGYTF. In DNA, the CDR3 is TGTGCCACCAGCAGAGGGCCCCTACCGGGGCCTCGGGGCTATGGCTACACCTTC.

The V gene is TRBV7-9, the J gene TRBJ2-2; possible D gene TRBD2, 6 bases. V was pared by 5 bases and J by 6 bases, with 19 bases between. This CDR3 spans 16 amino acids. Germline V gene data show CDR1 as SEHNR and CDR2 as FQNEAQ (reference sequence). CDR3 sequence reads: CASSPTWRVGSGELFF. CDR3 nucleotide sequence: TGTGCCAGCAGCCCAACCTGGAGGGTGGGGTCCGGGGAGCTGTTTTTT.

This clone came up once. The rearrangement joins TRBV4-3 to TRBJ1-2, with TRBD1 matching 9 bases. The CDR3 has 14 amino acids. Looked up from germline, CDR1 is LGHNA and CDR2 is YSLEER. Germline trimming cut 3 bases from V and 8 bases from J; bases unmatched to any gene: 7. The CDR3 loop reads CASSQGTGQRGYTF. CDR3 sequence (DNA): TGCGCCAGCAGCCAGGGGACAGGGCAAAGGGGCTACACCTTC.

The J gene is TRBJ2-3, the V gene TRBV27; TRBD1 matches at 8 bases. J gave up 4 bases and V 4 bases, and 4 bases lay outside the gene matches. The CDR3 runs 14 residues. Germline lookup yields CDR1 MNHEY and CDR2 SMNVEV (reference sequence). The CDR3 bases are TGTGCCAGCAGTTACCAGGGGGCCCCAGATACGCAGTATTTT. As protein: CASSYQGAPDTQYF.

This chain links TRBV5-1 with TRBJ1-5; D is perhaps TRBD1 (5 bases). V gave up 4 bases and J gave up 6 bases, with 14 bases separating them. The length of the CDR3 is 14 residues. Germline V gene sequence: CDR1 SGHRS, CDR2 YFSETQ. The CDR3 bases are TGCGCCAGCAGCACACTCCCAGACAGTCAGCCCCAGCATTTT. It is translated as CASSTLPDSQPQHF.

V and J are TRBV5-1 and TRBJ2-5, with D unclear. The germline V and J ends were trimmed by 1 base and 0 bases, with 7 bases remaining between them. This CDR3 contains 14 residues. Per the germline V gene, CDR1 is SGHRS and CDR2 is YFSETQ. This chain's CDR3 is CASSLRLYQETQYF. In DNA, the CDR3 is TGCGCCAGCAGCTTGCGCTTGTACCAAGAGACCCAGTACTTC.

The chain is built from TRBV5-1 and TRBJ2-1, with 10 bases matching TRBD2. Per germline, CDR1 SGHRS and CDR2 YFSETQ. The junction had 5 bases not matched to a gene; V was cut back by 1 base and J by 7 bases. The CDR3 is made up of 15 amino acids. The CDR3: CASSLPSSGRNEQFF. CDR3 in DNA: TGCGCCAGCAGCTTGCCGTCTAGCGGGAGAAATGAGCAGTTCTTC.

There are a few counts of this clone. This chain links TRBV25-1 with TRBJ1-2, with D tentatively TRBD1 (5 bases). Germline V CDR1 and CDR2: MGHDK, SYGVNS. Trimming shortened V by 3 bases and J by 8 bases, and 10 bases separated the two germline ends. CDR3 length: 12 amino acids. CDR3 bases: TGTGCCAGCAGTGAGAAAAGGGACGGCTACACCTTC. Translated: CASSEKRDGYTF.